These 7 T cell receptor beta chains were sequenced from one sample in a study of beta chain features in type 1 diabetes (dated by TCRdb to 2016 to 2019). General conclusions and limits of the study: In all four CD4+ subsets, TCRB CDR3 length was moderately but significantly shorter in type 1 diabetes patients.

The antigens of these receptors remain unknown. The library was built by means of the immunoSEQ multiplex PCR assay. The entire amount of isolated RNA was reverse transcribed using the High Capacity cDNA Reverse Transcription Kit, so the sequenced TCRB transcripts were expressed ones. What TCRdb holds here is the immuneACCESS table cut down to in-frame rearrangements. Part of the clones is not present; checked against another copy, under half of the missing clones reflect an unresolved V gene, and the others are unexplained. The sample table contains a few hundred thousand clones; only one count was recorded for 20% to 25% of them. Around 0.011% of the sample is taken by the ten largest. Sample: naive CD4+ T cells from blood. The sample's cell subset or site label, in plain terms: true naive CD4+ T cells. Receptors originate from a woman aged 25-40 years with type 1 diabetes.

To note about this clone: The junction shows a germline mismatch at one end, possibly a read error. This sequence joins TRBV30 and TRBJ2-1, with D possibly TRBD1 on 6 matching bases. The CDR3 loop spans 13 amino acids. In germline, CDR1 is GTSNPN, CDR2 SVGIG (reference sequence). The CDR3 DNA sequence: TGTGCCTGGAGTGTACGAGGGGACAATGAACAGTTCTTC. This translates into CAWSVRGDNEQFF.

The V call is TRBV29-1, the J call TRBJ2-1; TRBD2 is a possible D gene (5 bases). This CDR3 region has 16 residues. The V gene lost 3 bases and the J gene lost 0 bases, with 15 bases spanning the gap. Germline assignment: CDR1 SQVTM and CDR2 ANQGSEA. CDR3 DNA sequence: TGCAGCGTTGACCCTAGCTCAGCAAGCTCCTACAATGAGCAGTTCTTC. Encoded protein: CSVDPSSASSYNEQFF.

This clone was counted only a few times. The chain is built from TRBV7-3 and TRBJ1-2; D gene unclear. V shed 4 bases and J shed 8 bases, with 14 bases lying between them. This CDR3 comprises 13 residues. The germline CDR1 and CDR2 sequences are SGHTA and FQGTGA. The CDR3 DNA sequence: TGTGCCAGCAGCTCCCGAGGAGGAGGGGGCTACACCTTC. The encoded protein is CASSSRGGGGYTF.

This clone was recorded a few times. The chain has TRBV9 and TRBJ2-7; TRBD2 might be the D (6 bases). CDR1 is SGDLS and CDR2 is YYNGEE in the germline V gene. The V and J ends lost 3 bases and 5 bases respectively, with 18 bases between them. The CDR3 runs 15 residues. Here the CDR3 reads CASSAGPREPNEQYF. In DNA form, the CDR3 reads TGTGCCAGCAGCGCGGGCCCTCGGGAGCCCAACGAGCAGTACTTC. The full variable domain, with the rest looked up from reference TRBV9 and TRBJ2-7, is DSGVTQTPKHLITATGQRVTLRCSPRSGDLSVYWYQQSLDQGLQFLIQYYNGEERAKGNILERFSAQQFPDLHSELNLSSLELGDSALYFCASSAGPREPNEQYFGPGTRLTVT.

This clone was found a few times. Within the sample, other DNA sequences also encode this same CDR3. J is TRBJ2-1 and V is TRBV5-1; 12 positions match TRBD2. The V gene end was trimmed by 4 bases and the J gene end by 4 bases; junction bases not matched to a gene: 3. This CDR3 has 15 amino acids. Per germline, CDR1 SGHRS and CDR2 YFSETQ. As DNA, the CDR3 is TGCGCCAGCAGCCTGGGGACTAGCGGGTACAATGAGCAGTTCTTC. Residues: CASSLGTSGYNEQFF.

The chain employs TRBV29-1 and TRBJ2-3; D not certain. The V and J ends lost 8 bases and 0 bases respectively, with 15 bases between them. Per germline, CDR1 SQVTM and CDR2 ANQGSEA. The CDR3 has 14 residues. This CDR3 is CSLLPDTSTDTQYF. Here the CDR3 DNA reads TGCAGCCTTCTCCCTGACACTAGCACAGATACGCAGTATTTT.

This rearrangement joins TRBV25-1 to TRBJ1-2; D gene unclear. Germline V gene sequence: CDR1 MGHDK, CDR2 SYGVNS. This CDR3 is built from 13 residues. V gave up 0 bases and J gave up 5 bases, with 7 bases separating them. CDR3 bases: TGTGCCAGCAGTGAATATCTTCAGTATGGCTACACCTTC. Translation: CASSEYLQYGYTF.